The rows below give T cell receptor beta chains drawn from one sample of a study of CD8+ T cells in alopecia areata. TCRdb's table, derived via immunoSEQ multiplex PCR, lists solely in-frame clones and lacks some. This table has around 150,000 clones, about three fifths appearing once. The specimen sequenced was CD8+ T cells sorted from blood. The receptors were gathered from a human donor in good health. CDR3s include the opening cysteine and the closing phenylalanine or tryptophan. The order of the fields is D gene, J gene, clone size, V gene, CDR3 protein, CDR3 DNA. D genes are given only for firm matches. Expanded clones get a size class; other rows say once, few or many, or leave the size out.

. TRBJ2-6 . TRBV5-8 CASSLSGTGANVLTF TGTGCCAGCAGCTTGTCCGGTACTGGGGCCAACGTCCTGACTTTC
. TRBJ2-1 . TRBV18 CASSPSASSYNEQFF TGTGCCAGCTCACCGAGCGCCAGCTCCTACAATGAGCAGTTCTTC
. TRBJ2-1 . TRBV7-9 CASSPRTVVRNEQFF TGTGCCAGCAGCCCGCGGACTGTAGTGAGGAATGAGCAGTTCTTC
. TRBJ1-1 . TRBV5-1 CASSFLGRANTEAFF TGCGCCAGCAGCTTTTTGGGCAGGGCAAACACTGAAGCTTTCTTT
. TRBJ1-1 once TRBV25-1 CASSATGMNTEAFF TGTGCCAGCAGTGCGACAGGAATGAACACTGAAGCTTTCTTT
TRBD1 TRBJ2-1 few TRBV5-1 CASSPQGFPYNEQFF TGCGCCAGCAGCCCACAGGGGTTCCCCTACAATGAGCAGTTCTTC
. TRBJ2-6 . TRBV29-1 CSVPTRGAPGANVLTF TGCAGCGTCCCGACCCGGGGGGCTCCTGGGGCCAACGTCCTGACTTTC
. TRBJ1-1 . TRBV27 CASSLQVDTEAFF TGTGCCAGCAGTCTCCAGGTCGACACTGAAGCTTTCTTT
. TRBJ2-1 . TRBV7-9 CASSAPSDYSYNEQFF TGTGCCAGCAGCGCCCCTAGCGACTACTCCTACAATGAGCAGTTCTTC
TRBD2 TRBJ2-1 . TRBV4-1 CASSQGLAGAYNEQFF TGCGCCAGCAGCCAAGGCCTAGCGGGAGCCTACAATGAGCAGTTCTTC
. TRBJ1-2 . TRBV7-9 CASSRTGHTNYGYTF TGTGCCAGCAGCAGAACAGGGCACACTAACTATGGCTACACCTTC
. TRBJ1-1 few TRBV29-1 CSVDRVVPDPNTEAFF TGCAGCGTTGATAGGGTTGTGCCCGACCCGAACACTGAAGCTTTCTTT
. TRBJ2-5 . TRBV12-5 CASLQGGQETQYF TGTGCTAGTCTCCAGGGGGGACAAGAGACCCAGTACTTC
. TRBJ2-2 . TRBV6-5 CASSYRGTGELFF TGTGCCAGCAGTTACAGGGGCACCGGGGAGCTGTTTTTT
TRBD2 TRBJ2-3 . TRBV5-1 CASSSGRTDTQYF TGCGCCAGCAGTTCCGGGAGGACAGATACGCAGTATTTT
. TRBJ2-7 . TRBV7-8 CASSYPSGVSYEQYF TGTGCCAGCAGCTATCCGAGCGGAGTATCCTACGAGCAGTACTTC
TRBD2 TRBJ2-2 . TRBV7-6 CASSSQLAGNTGELFF TGTGCCAGCAGCTCCCAACTAGCGGGTAACACCGGGGAGCTGTTTTTT
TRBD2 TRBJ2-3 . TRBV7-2 CASSLVAGGITDTQYF TGTGCCAGCAGCTTAGTAGCGGGAGGAATCACAGATACGCAGTATTTT
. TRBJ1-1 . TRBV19 CASSIIGSEAFF TGTGCCAGTAGTATTATCGGGAGTGAAGCTTTCTTT
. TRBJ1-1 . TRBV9 CASSPSGQGSYTEAFF TGTGCCAGCAGCCCATCCGGACAAGGGTCCTACACGGAAGCTTTCTTT
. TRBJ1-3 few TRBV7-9 CASSSLGNTIYF TGTGCCAGCAGCTCCCTAGGAAACACCATATATTTT
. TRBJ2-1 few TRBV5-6 CASSSGGLPDEQFF TGTGCCAGCAGCTCAGGGGGACTCCCTGATGAGCAGTTCTTC
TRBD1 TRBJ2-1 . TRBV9 CASSAGQGSYNEQFF TGTGCCAGCAGCGCGGGACAGGGGTCCTACAATGAGCAGTTCTTC
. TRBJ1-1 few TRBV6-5 CASSYAGSEAFF TGTGCCAGCAGTTACGCGGGGAGCGAAGCTTTCTTT